The entry that follows covers one T cell receptor (beta chain) sequence. TCRdb's table, derived via immunoSEQ multiplex PCR, lists solely in-frame clones and lacks some. The data contain 150,000 to 200,000 clones, approximately 79% of them seen just once; the ten biggest clones take up 26%. The source of the sample is a study of blood T cell repertoires in COVID-19. Study summary: COVID-19 samples from acute and convalescent phases originated in the United States, Italy and Spain. In each case, the material was cDNA or gDNA derived from T cells, B-cell-depleted T cells, or PBMCs.

The material sequenced was peripheral blood. The source of this sequence is a woman in her 70s with acute or convalescent COVID-19.

The chain's CDR3 is CASSQVAGFNSPLHF. The CDR3 bases are TGTGCCAGCAGCCAAGTTGCAGGTTTTAATTCACCCCTCCACTTT. This chain uses TRBV3-1 (or the pseudogene TRBV3-2) with TRBJ1-6; D call uncertain. The CDR3 consists of 15 residues. Germline CDR1 LGHDT, CDR2 YNNKEL (reference sequence). V was trimmed by 1 base and J by 6 bases, leaving 10 bases between them.